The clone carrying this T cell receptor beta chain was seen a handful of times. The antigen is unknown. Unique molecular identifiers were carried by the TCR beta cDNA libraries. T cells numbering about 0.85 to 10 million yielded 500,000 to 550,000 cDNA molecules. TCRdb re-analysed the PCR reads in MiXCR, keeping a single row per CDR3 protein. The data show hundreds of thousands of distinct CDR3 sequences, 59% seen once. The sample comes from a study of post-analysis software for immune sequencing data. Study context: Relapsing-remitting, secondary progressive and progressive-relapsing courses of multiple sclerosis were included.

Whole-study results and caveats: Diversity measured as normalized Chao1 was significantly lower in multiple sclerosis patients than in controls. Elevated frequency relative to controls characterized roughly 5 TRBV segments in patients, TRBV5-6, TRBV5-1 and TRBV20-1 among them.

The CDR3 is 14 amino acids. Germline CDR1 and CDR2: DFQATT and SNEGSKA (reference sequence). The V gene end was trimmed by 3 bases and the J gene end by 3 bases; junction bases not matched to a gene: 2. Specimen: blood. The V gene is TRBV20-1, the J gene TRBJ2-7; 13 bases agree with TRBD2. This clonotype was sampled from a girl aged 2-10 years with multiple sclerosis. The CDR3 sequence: CSARGTSGVYEQYF. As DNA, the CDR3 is TGCAGTGCTAGGGGGACTAGCGGGGTCTACGAGCAGTACTTC.